This T cell receptor beta chain was identified during a study of blood T cell repertoires in COVID-19 (dated by TCRdb to about 2020). Describing the broader study: Collaborator samples came from the United States, Italy and Spain and covered acute and convalescent phases of COVID-19. The prospective study material was composed of cDNA or gDNA derived from T cells, B-cell-depleted T cells, or PBMCs. The dataset comprised deeply sampled blood TCRbeta repertoires from subjects exposed to, actively infected with, or recovered from COVID-19. A freely available public database, intended as a resource for researchers studying the immune response to SARS-CoV-2, is where the repertoires were released. Samples were obtained from the ongoing ImmuneRACE study (first 160 participants) and from about 1,300 subjects provided by 6 global collaborators. Nearly every sample came with metadata listing a de-identified subject ID, COVID-19 status, age in years and sex. Where available, HLA class I and class II types were taken from metadata supplied by the sample provider and were not determined by assay-based typing. Here is what the overall study found, with its caveats: How much clinical and demographic metadata was included differed by source and by participant, and the metadata was provided uncurated.

V sheds 6 bases and J sheds 2 bases, leaving 14 bases between their ends. CDR1 and CDR2 are drawn from the germline V gene: MDHEN, SYDVKM. The CDR3 sequence holds 15 residues, the cysteine and phenylalanine included. Only the CDR3 DNA stays, 45 bases, in frame from base 1. TCRbeta CDR3 regions were amplified from genomic DNA by means of the immunoSEQ Assay, a bias-controlled multiplex PCR. The study's processing was this. The number of nucleated cells in each sample was estimated from the amplification of reference gene primers within the assay. Sequence reads were collapsed and filtered to measure the absolute abundance of every unique TCRbeta CDR3 rearrangement. For each sample, productive Simpson clonality was calculated as the square root of Simpson's diversity index over productive rearrangements. In its TCRdb copy, this immuneACCESS table keeps in-frame sequences only and misses some clones. Where compared with another copy, unresolved V genes explain less than half of these, and the others have no known cause. For V, J and clone size, that table is used; D and trimming come from the DNA. This sample gives around 32,000 clones in total; 80% to 90% of them show up just once. About 6% of the sample comes from the top ten.

Collaborating institutions collected whole blood in K2EDTA tubes following their own protocols. For TCRbeta analysis, collaborators shipped samples as frozen whole blood, isolated PBMCs, or DNA extracted from either of those sample types. In regard to this clone: Its recognized antigen is unknown. Within one base of it there is no much larger clone, and no base qualities were kept.

Sample: peripheral blood. The source of this sequence is an elderly woman with active or convalescent COVID-19. The chain is made from TRBV28 and TRBJ1-5; the D gene is possibly TRBD1, with 5 bases matching. Here is the DNA: TGTGCCAGCAGAATGGACATGACGGGCAATCAGCCCCAGCATTTT. Translation gives CASRMDMTGNQPQHF.